The 7 T cell receptor beta chains below were found in one sample sequenced in a study of blood T cell repertoires in COVID-19. The data were produced by immunoSEQ multiplex PCR, yet TCRdb's version contains in-frame clones alone and is incomplete. The table lists roughly 69,000 clones, 86% of them singletons. The sequenced sample was peripheral blood. All receptors derive from a middle-aged man with active COVID-19.

The chain has TRBV9 and TRBJ2-2, with 11 positions matching TRBD1. CDR3 length: 16 amino acids. Unmatched junction bases numbered 7, after V lost 4 bases and J lost 5 bases. Per germline, CDR1 SGDLS and CDR2 YYNGEE. In DNA, the CDR3 is TGTGCCAGCAGCCTTCCCGGGACAGGGGGTACCGGGGAGCTGTTTTTT. Amino acids: CASSLPGTGGTGELFF.

The V gene is TRBV7-2, the J gene TRBJ2-3; tentatively, D is TRBD1 (5 bases). Trimming removed 3 bases at V and 0 bases at J, with 7 bases between. Germline-derived CDR1 and CDR2 are SGHTA and FQGNSA. This CDR3 comprises 14 residues. The CDR3 sequence: CASSFRQSTDTQYF. The DNA of the CDR3 is TGTGCCAGCAGCTTCAGACAGAGCACAGATACGCAGTATTTT.

This chain links TRBV12-5 with TRBJ2-7; 8 bases are a match to TRBD1. V shed 6 bases, J shed 3 bases, and the junction held 7 bases outside the gene matches. Looked up from germline, CDR1 is LGHNT and CDR2 is FRNRAP. The CDR3 is made up of 14 amino acids. The CDR3 sequence is CASGGDDRGYEQYF. CDR3 in DNA: TGTGCTAGTGGCGGGGACGACAGGGGCTACGAGCAGTACTTC. Combining the CDR3 with reference TRBV12-5 and TRBJ2-7 gives the whole variable domain DARVTQTPRHKVTEMGQEVTMRCQPILGHNTVFWYRQTMMQGLELLAYFRNRAPLDDSGMPKDRFSAEMPDATLATLKIQPSEPRDSAVYFCASGGDDRGYEQYFGPGTRLTVT.

The V call is TRBV5-6, the J call TRBJ2-1, with TRBD2 as a possible D gene (6 bases). There are 16 residues in the CDR3. From germline, CDR1 is SGHDT and CDR2 YYEEEE. The ends were cut back, 0 bases at V and 0 bases at J, with 10 bases in the middle. The CDR3 sequence is CASSLGGVPSYNEQFF. The CDR3 coding sequence is TGTGCCAGCAGCTTGGGGGGGGTCCCCTCCTACAATGAGCAGTTCTTC. Filled out from reference TRBV5-6 and TRBJ2-1, the complete variable domain reads DAGVTQSPTHLIKTRGQQVTLRCSPKSGHDTVSWYQQALGQGPQFIFQYYEEEERQRGNFPDRFSGHQFPNYSSELNVNALLLGDSALYLCASSLGGVPSYNEQFFGPGTRLTVL.

The V gene is TRBV7-6, the J gene TRBJ2-1; TRBD2 agrees at 13 bases. Per the germline V gene, CDR1 is SGHVS and CDR2 is FNYEAQ. There are 17 residues in the CDR3. J gave up 0 bases and V 6 bases, and 5 bases lay outside the gene matches. The DNA for the CDR3 is TGTGCCAGCAGACCGGGACTAGCGGGGAGCTCCTACAATGAGCAGTTCTTC. This translates into CASRPGLAGSSYNEQFF.

The rearrangement uses TRBV18 and TRBJ2-2; possibly TRBD2 for D (5 bases). The ends were cut back, 3 bases at V and 3 bases at J, with 8 bases in the middle. Per the germline V gene, CDR1 is KGHSH and CDR2 is LQKENI. The CDR3 spans 14 residues. CDR3 region: CASSPLRDTGELFF. Written as DNA, the CDR3 is TGTGCCAGCTCACCTTTGAGGGACACCGGGGAGCTGTTTTTT.

This chain uses TRBV9 with TRBJ2-2; 11 bases agree with TRBD2. Per germline, CDR1 SGDLS and CDR2 YYNGEE. The J segment lost 3 bases and the V segment lost 4 bases, leaving 2 bases of the junction unmatched. The CDR3 loop spans 15 amino acids. The CDR3 DNA reads TGTGCCAGCAGCCCGGGACTAGCGGACACCGGGGAGCTGTTTTTT. Its translation: CASSPGLADTGELFF.